This is a list of T cell receptor beta chains from one sample in a study of T-cell memory formation after mild COVID-19. TCRdb passed the 5' RACE reads through MiXCR, listing each CDR3 protein once. The profile shows 200,000 or so distinct CDR3 sequences, around 16% of them singletons. The sequencing input was PBMCs or a T cell subset sorted from them (not recorded which). These receptors all come from an adult woman who had mild COVID-19 (a few samples of this study predate the infection). Cell type and time point are not known. CDR3s include the opening cysteine and the closing phenylalanine or tryptophan. A D gene is named only where the DNA matches it firmly. Clone size appears in some rows only: once, few, many, or a class for an expanded clone.

>few|-|TRBJ1-1|TRBV12-3/TRBV12-4|11
TGTGCCAGCAGTTTTAGATGGGAAGCTTTCTTT
CASSFRWEAFF
>-|TRBD2|TRBJ2-1|TRBV7-3|17
TGTGCCAGCAGCCCATCAGGACTAGCGGGGGATTACAATGAGCAGTTCTTC
CASSPSGLAGDYNEQFF
>-|TRBD1|TRBJ2-5|TRBV5-1|13
TGCGCCAGCAGCATCACAGGGGCAGAGACCCAGTACTTC
CASSITGAETQYF
>-|-|TRBJ1-3|TRBV12-3/TRBV12-4|14
TGTGCCAGTGGGGAACAGGGCTCTGGAAACACCATATATTTT
CASGEQGSGNTIYF
>once|-|TRBJ1-2|TRBV20-1|15
TGCAGTGCTAGAGCTCGTTCTTGGGGGAGGGGCGGCTACACCTTC
CSARARSWGRGGYTF
>few|TRBD1|TRBJ2-1|TRBV30|13
TGTGACTGGGCGACCGGGCTGCAGGGGGCCCAGTTCTTC
CDWATGLQGAQFF
>few|-|TRBJ2-1|TRBV12-3/TRBV12-4|13
TGTGCCAGCAGTCGTACCGGGACCAGCCGACGGTTCTTC
CASSRTGTSRRFF
>once|TRBD1|TRBJ1-5|TRBV7-9|16
TGTGCCAGCAGCTTCGACGGACAGGGGAAGAATCAGCCCCAGCATTTT
CASSFDGQGKNQPQHF
>-|-|TRBJ1-1|TRBV12-3/TRBV12-4|18
TGTGCCAGCAGTCCTCTCTTACAGACCGTCGTGAGGAACACTGAAGCTTTCTTT
CASSPLLQTVVRNTEAFF
>few|TRBD2|TRBJ2-3|TRBV24-1|15
TGTGCCACCAGTGATTCTAGCGGGAGAACAGATACGCAGTATTTT
CATSDSSGRTDTQYF
>few|TRBD1|TRBJ1-4|TRBV30|14
TGTGCCTGTACCATACAGGGGGCGGATGAAAAACTGTTTTTT
CACTIQGADEKLFF
>few|-|TRBJ1-5|TRBV20-1|15
TGCAGTGCCAGCCTTAGGGCGGTTAGCAATCAGCCCCAGCATTTT
CSASLRAVSNQPQHF
>-|-|TRBJ2-3|TRBV24-1|15
TGTGCCACCAGTGATGCATTAGGACGGACAGATACGCAGTATTTT
CATSDALGRTDTQYF
>few|-|TRBJ2-7|TRBV27|15
TGTGCCAGCAGTTTATATCTCAGCGGTCCCTACGAGCAGTACTTC
CASSLYLSGPYEQYF
>few|TRBD1|TRBJ2-5|TRBV12-3/TRBV12-4|15
TGTGCCAGCAGTCCTAGACAGGGCGCCTGGGAGACCCAGTACTTC
CASSPRQGAWETQYF
>-|-|TRBJ1-1|TRBV4-3|15
TGCGCCAGCAGCCAAGCGGGACCCCTGAACACTGAAGCTTTCTTT
CASSQAGPLNTEAFF
>-|-|TRBJ2-3|TRBV2|17
TGTGCCAGCAGTGAGGGAGGCCGCGGGCACTGGGGCGATACGCAGTATTTT
CASSEGGRGHWGDTQYF
>-|-|TRBJ1-2|TRBV25-1|11
TGTGCCAGCAGTGATGGGGATGGCTACACCTTC
CASSDGDGYTF